Following are 15 T cell receptor beta chains from one sample sequenced in a study of T cells in Graves' hyperthyroidism and ophthalmopathy. From RNA transcripts, TCR beta CDR3 regions were amplified. In the first-round RT-PCR of the TCR CDR3, the HTBI primer set was used. TCRdb reanalysed the multiplex PCR reads using MiXCR and keeps one entry per CDR3 protein. The sample includes hundreds of thousands of distinct CDR3 sequences, just under 20% seen only once; the top ten take 47%. The sequenced sample was blood. The receptors come from a man in his forties with Graves' ophthalmopathy.

The V and J genes are TRBV28 and TRBJ1-2, with D tentatively TRBD1 (6 bases). Germline values: CDR1 MDHEN, CDR2 SYDVKM. The CDR3 sequence is 13 residues long. Trimming pared 6 bases from V and 4 bases from J, leaving 12 bases between. CDR3 residues: CASSQTGIYGYTF. In DNA, the CDR3 is TGTGCCAGCAGCCAAACAGGGATCTATGGCTACACCTTC.

This chain's CDR3 is CASSYPGRVILSSYNEQFF. Written as DNA, the CDR3 is TGTGCCAGCAGTTACCCCGGGAGGGTAATCTTGAGCTCCTACAATGAGCAGTTCTTC. The chain employs TRBV6-2 or TRBV6-3 and TRBJ2-1; 8 positions match TRBD2. Germline-derived CDR1 and CDR2 are MNHEY and SVGEGT. The J segment lost 0 bases and the V segment lost 2 bases, leaving 12 bases of the junction unmatched. The CDR3 has 19 amino acids.

This clonotype was seen repeatedly, ten times or more. The chain employs TRBV7-6 and TRBJ1-1; perhaps TRBD1 as D (6 bases). Trimming took off 2 bases at V and 7 bases at J, with 20 bases between the two ends. CDR1 is SGHVS and CDR2 is FNYEAQ in the germline V gene. CDR3 length equals 16 residues. The CDR3 spells CASSLPTGPGLGEAFF. Written as DNA, the CDR3 is TGTGCCAGCAGCTTACCGACAGGACCCGGACTGGGTGAAGCTTTCTTT.

This clonotype appeared a few times. A much larger clone lies one base from this, so it may be a read error. This CDR3 is missing its conserved last phenylalanine or tryptophan, likely due to a read error. V is TRBV5-1 and J is TRBJ2-7, with D tentatively TRBD2 (6 bases). The V end was cut by 4 bases, the J end by 2 bases, with 13 bases between. This CDR3 is built from 14 residues. The germline gives CDR1 SGHRS, CDR2 YFSETQ. For the CDR3, the DNA is TGCGCCAGCAGCCCTGGAGGGGTCACCTACGAGCAGTACTCC. This translates into CASSPGGVTYEQYS.

The chain links TRBV5-8 to TRBJ2-1; 13 bases line up with TRBD2. The junction had 6 bases not matched to a gene; V was cut back by 3 bases and J by 6 bases. Germline V CDR1 and CDR2: SGHTS, YDEGEE. This CDR3 is 16 amino acids long. The CDR3 nucleotides are TGTGCCAGCAGCTCTGGACTAGCGGGGGTTGCCAATGAGCAGTTCTTC. Translating it yields CASSSGLAGVANEQFF.

The chain joins TRBV5-5 to TRBJ2-1, with 11 bases lining up with TRBD2. The germline gives CDR1 SGHKS, CDR2 YYEKEE (reference sequence). Trimming took 2 bases from V and 8 from J; bases not matched to a gene: 12. The CDR3 contains 17 residues. Here the CDR3 DNA reads TGTGCCAGCAGCTTAGGACTAGCGGGTCCCGCCGGCCATGAGCAGTTCTTC. Amino acids: CASSLGLAGPAGHEQFF.

A few counts support this clonotype. The J gene is TRBJ2-5, the V gene TRBV25-1; the D gene is possibly TRBD1 (6 bases). V was pared by 3 bases and J by 3 bases, with 20 bases between. Looked up from germline, CDR1 is MGHDK and CDR2 is SYGVNS. The CDR3 sequence is 17 residues long. The CDR3 loop reads CASSDPAGVRVKETQYF. As DNA, the CDR3 is TGTGCCAGCAGTGATCCGGCAGGGGTGAGGGTGAAAGAGACCCAGTACTTC. The full variable domain, in which reference TRBV25-1 and TRBJ2-5 provide the parts outside the CDR3, is EADIYQTPRYLVIGTGKKITLECSQTMGHDKMYWYQQDPGMELHLIHYSYGVNSTEKGDLSSESTVSRIRTEHFPLTLESARPSHTSQYLCASSDPAGVRVKETQYFGPGTRLLVL.

This clonotype has ten or more counts. V and J are TRBV15 and TRBJ2-1, with D perhaps matching TRBD1 or TRBD2 (5 bases each). The germline V gene encodes CDR1 LNHNV and CDR2 YYDKDF (reference sequence). The CDR3 sequence is 13 residues long. V lost 5 bases and J 8 bases, leaving 13 bases between the germline ends. CDR3: CATSEGPRDEQFF. DNA for the CDR3: TGTGCCACCAGCGAGGGACCGCGCGATGAGCAGTTCTTC.

The chain uses TRBV10-3 and TRBJ1-2; 7 bases match TRBD1. Looked up from germline, CDR1 is ENHRY and CDR2 is SYGVKD. Trimming took 4 bases from V and 2 from J; bases not matched to a gene: 4. The CDR3 covers 14 residues. Here the CDR3 reads CAISGVGQNYGYTF. DNA for the CDR3: TGTGCCATCAGTGGGGTGGGACAGAACTATGGCTACACCTTC.

This clonotype was counted many times. CDR3 sequence reads: CASSQRGRAYNEQFF. DNA of the CDR3: TGTGCCAGCAGCCAACGAGGGAGGGCCTACAATGAGCAGTTCTTC. The chain is built from TRBV3-1 and TRBJ2-1; 7 bases agree with TRBD2. The CDR3 is made up of 15 amino acids. CDR1 is LGHDT, CDR2 YNNKEL, per germline (reference sequence). V shed 2 bases and J 2 bases; nucleotides not matched to a gene: 3.

V usage is TRBV9 and J usage is TRBJ2-3; 9 bases map to TRBD2. V lost 5 bases to trimming and J lost 8 bases; unmatched junction nucleotides: 6. The germline CDR1 and CDR2 sequences are SGDLS and YYNGEE. The CDR3 length is 13 residues. CDR3 in amino acids: CASSRGGAGTQYF. As DNA, the CDR3 is TGTGCCAGCAGTCGCGGGGGGGCCGGTACGCAGTATTTT.

This clonotype was observed many times. This sequence joins TRBV11-1 and TRBJ1-1; 9 nucleotides line up with TRBD1. The junction had 5 bases not matched to a gene; V was cut back by 6 bases and J by 3 bases. Germline CDR1 reads SGHAT; CDR2 reads FQDESV (reference sequence). This CDR3 contains 14 residues. CDR3 DNA: TGTGCCAGCAGTTACGACAGGGGGGACACTGAAGCTTTCTTT. Amino acid sequence: CASSYDRGDTEAFF.

Of note for this clonotype: This may stem from a read error, because a much larger clone lies one nucleotide away. The J gene is TRBJ2-1, the V gene TRBV6-2 or TRBV6-3; perhaps TRBD2 as D (6 bases). V lost 0 bases and J 6 bases, leaving 15 bases between the germline ends. Germline V CDR1 and CDR2: MNHEY, SVGEGT. The CDR3 is 16 residues long. The chain's CDR3 is CASSYSLDYPFNEQFF. CDR3 in DNA: TGTGCCAGCAGTTACTCCCTGGACTACCCCTTCAATGAGCAGTTCTTC.

In this sample, this clonotype turned up many times. This rearrangement joins TRBV2 to TRBJ2-7; TRBD2 aligns across 8 bases. The V gene's germline CDR1 is SNHLY and CDR2 FYNNEI. Trimming cost V 6 bases and J 2 bases; bases outside gene matches: 9. The CDR3 spans 15 residues. In DNA form, the CDR3 reads TGTGCCAGCAGCGTAGCGGGACCTCCGGCCTACGAGCAGTACTTC. Protein product: CASSVAGPPAYEQYF.

In this sample, this clonotype turned up once. This rearrangement joins TRBV29-1 to TRBJ1-2; D uncertain. This CDR3 spans 13 amino acids. V lost 7 bases and J lost 6, with 18 bases in between. CDR1 and CDR2 from the germline V gene are SQVTM and ANQGSEA. CDR3 DNA: TGCAGCGCTAGAAGTATGGGGTGGGATGGCTACACCTTC. Protein product: CSARSMGWDGYTF.